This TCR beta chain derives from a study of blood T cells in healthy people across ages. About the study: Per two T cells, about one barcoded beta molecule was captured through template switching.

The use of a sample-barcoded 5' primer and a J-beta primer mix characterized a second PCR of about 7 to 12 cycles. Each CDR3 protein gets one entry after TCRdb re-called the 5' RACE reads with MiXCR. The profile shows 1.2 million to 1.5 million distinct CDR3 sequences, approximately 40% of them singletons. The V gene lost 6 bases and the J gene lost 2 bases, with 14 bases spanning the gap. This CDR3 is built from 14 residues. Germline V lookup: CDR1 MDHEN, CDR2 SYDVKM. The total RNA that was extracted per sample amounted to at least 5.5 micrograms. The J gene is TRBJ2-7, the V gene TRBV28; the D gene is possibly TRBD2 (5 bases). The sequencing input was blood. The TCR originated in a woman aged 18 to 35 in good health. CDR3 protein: CASRPGMTTYEQYF. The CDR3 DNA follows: TGTGCCAGCAGGCCTGGGATGACTACCTACGAGCAGTACTTC.